This T cell receptor beta chain was recorded in a study of blood T cell repertoires in COVID-19. The wider study: Researchers got acute and convalescent COVID-19 samples from the United States, Italy and Spain. In each case, the material was cDNA or gDNA derived from T cells, B-cell-depleted T cells, or PBMCs.

The data were produced by immunoSEQ multiplex PCR, yet TCRdb's version contains in-frame clones alone and is incomplete. The table has roughly 130,000 clones, 84% seen once. Residents of about two dozen US areas, aged roughly 18 to 89 years, made up the participants. Each participant's cohort was designated according to participant-reported clinical history. This clone was counted a few times. The germline gives CDR1 MGHRA, CDR2 YSYEKL. Trimming removed 1 base at V and 7 bases at J, with 15 bases between. There are 15 residues in the CDR3. The sequence came from a young woman who had recovered from COVID-19. The material sequenced was PBMCs or T cells enriched from blood (not recorded which). The chain uses TRBV4-1 and TRBJ2-3; D remains unclear. The DNA of the CDR3 is TGCGCCAGCAGCCAAGCTTGGCCTTCCCCCTATACGCAGTATTTT. Protein: CASSQAWPSPYTQYF.